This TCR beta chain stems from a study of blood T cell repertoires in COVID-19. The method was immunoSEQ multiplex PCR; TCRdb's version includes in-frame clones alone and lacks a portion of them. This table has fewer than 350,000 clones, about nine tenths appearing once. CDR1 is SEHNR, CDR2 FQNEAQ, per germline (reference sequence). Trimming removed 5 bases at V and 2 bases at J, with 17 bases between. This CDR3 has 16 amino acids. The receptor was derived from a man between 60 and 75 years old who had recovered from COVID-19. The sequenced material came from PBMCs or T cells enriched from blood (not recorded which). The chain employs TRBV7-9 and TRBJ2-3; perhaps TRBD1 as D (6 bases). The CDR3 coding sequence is TGTGCCAGCAGCCGACAGGCAAGTTCCTACACAGATACGCAGTATTTT. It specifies CASSRQASSYTDTQYF.